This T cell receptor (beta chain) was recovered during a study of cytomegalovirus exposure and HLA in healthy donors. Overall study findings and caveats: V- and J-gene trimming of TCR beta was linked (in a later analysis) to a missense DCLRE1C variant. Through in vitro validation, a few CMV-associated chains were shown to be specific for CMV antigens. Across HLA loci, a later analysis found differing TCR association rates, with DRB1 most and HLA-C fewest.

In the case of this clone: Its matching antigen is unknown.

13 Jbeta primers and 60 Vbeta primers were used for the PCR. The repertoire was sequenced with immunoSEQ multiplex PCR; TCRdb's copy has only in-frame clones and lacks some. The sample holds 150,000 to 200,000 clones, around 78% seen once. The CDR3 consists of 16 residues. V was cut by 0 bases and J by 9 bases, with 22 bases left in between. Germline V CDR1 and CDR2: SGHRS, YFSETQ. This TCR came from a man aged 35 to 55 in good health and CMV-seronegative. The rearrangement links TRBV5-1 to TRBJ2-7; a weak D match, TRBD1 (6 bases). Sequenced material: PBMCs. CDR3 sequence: CASSLDRGQSEVRQYV. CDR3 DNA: TGCGCCAGCAGCTTGGACCGCGGACAGTCGGAGGTGCGGCAGTACGTC.